This T cell receptor beta chain appears in the sequencing data of a study of response to subunit inactivated influenza vaccine. General study points: Authors proposed each seasonal influenza vaccination draws in few new T cells.

TCRdb fed the RT-PCR reads into MiXCR, producing one record per CDR3 protein. The repertoire holds around 750,000 distinct CDR3 sequences, with roughly 20% as singletons. The germline V and J ends were trimmed by 3 bases and 1 base, with 11 bases remaining between them. Germline loops: CDR1 DFQATT, CDR2 SNEGSKA (reference sequence). The CDR3 length is 14 residues. Details on this clonotype: The antigen is unknown.

V is TRBV20-1 and J is TRBJ2-3, with D perhaps matching TRBD2 (5 bases). The source of this sequence is a man in his forties or fifties who received an inactivated influenza vaccine. Sequenced material: PBMCs from blood, taken around 5 days after vaccination. DNA of the CDR3: TGCAGTGCTAGCCTAACAGCGGGCACAGATACGCAGTATTTT. Residues: CSASLTAGTDTQYF.